The next 18 T cell receptor beta chains were all read from a single sample in a study of radiation and T cells in renal cell carcinoma (dated by TCRdb to the early 2020s). Receptor amplification or capture employed the immunoSEQ multiplex PCR assay. Sourced from immuneACCESS, this table was stored by TCRdb with only in-frame sequences that have V and J called. A share of the clones is absent; for the studies checked, an unresolved V gene accounts for under half, and the remainder has no known explanation. The sample profile shows about 64,000 clones; over 65% of them were found once. About 6.4% of the sample is taken by the ten largest. What this sample's time point label stands for: blood 4 weeks post-SBRT, at nephrectomy. In the paper's terms, the treatment or condition label means: 15 Gy SBRT to primary tumor, nephrectomy 4 weeks later. Sequencing used blood, obtained from a patient whose treatment included radiotherapy and nephrectomy. The receptors were gathered from a man between 60 and 70 years old with renal cell carcinoma.

CDR3 nucleotides: TGTGCCAGCAGCTTAGGCGGACAGGGCGCCTATGGCTACACCTTC. It codes for CASSLGGQGAYGYTF. The chain uses TRBV7-9 and TRBJ1-2; 8 nucleotides match TRBD1. This CDR3 region has 15 residues. Germline lookup yields CDR1 SEHNR and CDR2 FQNEAQ (reference sequence). The ends lost 1 base at V and 4 bases at J; junction bases unmatched: 5.

The V call is TRBV6-6, the J call TRBJ2-7, with TRBD2 matching over 7 bases. V shed 5 bases and J 9 bases; nucleotides not matched to a gene: 7. This CDR3 has 12 amino acids. The germline gives CDR1 MNHNY, CDR2 SVGAGI (reference sequence). CDR3 region: CASSESGGGQYF. The CDR3 DNA follows: TGTGCCAGCAGTGAGAGCGGCGGGGGGCAGTACTTC.

This chain links TRBV28 with TRBJ2-2; D unclear. Germline CDR1 and CDR2: MDHEN and SYDVKM. The CDR3 contains 15 residues. V was shortened by 5 bases and J by 0 bases, with 10 bases between the two germline ends. The CDR3 reads CASSRRVANTGELFF. CDR3 in DNA: TGTGCCAGCAGTCGCCGGGTAGCGAACACCGGGGAGCTGTTTTTT.

This clone has only one observation. The J gene is TRBJ2-5, the V gene TRBV5-4; TRBD2 might be the D (5 bases). CDR3 length equals 15 residues. Germline V gene data show CDR1 as SGHNT and CDR2 as YYREEE (reference sequence). V was shortened by 0 bases and J by 0 bases, with 9 bases between the two germline ends. The CDR3 DNA reads TGTGCCAGCAGCTTGGCCGGGGTGAACCAAGAGACCCAGTACTTC. Its translation: CASSLAGVNQETQYF.

The chain couples TRBV7-2 to TRBJ2-2, with unresolved D. Germline lookup yields CDR1 SGHTA and CDR2 FQGNSA. The CDR3 is 12 residues long. V was trimmed by 5 bases and J by 5 bases, leaving 6 bases between them. CDR3 amino acids: CASSLFTGELFF. CDR3 DNA: TGTGCCAGCAGCCTGTTTACCGGGGAGCTGTTTTTT.

V gene TRBV2 combines with J gene TRBJ2-5; 9 bases map to TRBD1. Germline values: CDR1 SNHLY, CDR2 FYNNEI. The J segment lost 11 bases and the V segment lost 4 bases, leaving 11 bases of the junction unmatched. CDR3 size: 14 residues. CDR3 protein: CASSAPGQGTLQYF. The CDR3 nucleotides read TGTGCCAGCAGTGCCCCGGGACAGGGTACCCTGCAGTACTTC. Using reference TRBV2 and TRBJ2-5 for the parts outside the CDR3, the full variable domain is EPEVTQTPSHQVTQMGQEVILRCVPISNHLYFYWYRQILGQKVEFLVSFYNNEISEKSEIFDDQFSVERPDGSNFTLKIRSTKLEDSAMYFCASSAPGQGTLQYFGPGTRLLVL.

V and J are TRBV7-9 and TRBJ2-1; D not certain. The CDR3 runs to 15 residues. V lost 5 bases and J 1 base, leaving 12 bases between the germline ends. The germline CDR1 and CDR2 sequences are SEHNR and FQNEAQ (reference sequence). The CDR3 sequence is CASSQRAWSYNEQFF. The DNA for the CDR3 is TGTGCCAGCAGCCAACGGGCTTGGTCCTACAATGAGCAGTTCTTC.

This chain uses TRBV28 with TRBJ2-7; weak D call: TRBD1 (5 bases). The germline gives CDR1 MDHEN, CDR2 SYDVKM. V was pared by 7 bases and J by 2 bases, with 15 bases between. CDR3 length equals 14 residues. In DNA form, the CDR3 reads TGTGCCAGCATTCCTCAGGGCTTTGCCTACGAGCAGTACTTC. Protein: CASIPQGFAYEQYF. Full variable domain (remainder filled in from reference TRBV28 and TRBJ2-7): DVKVTQSSRYLVKRTGEKVFLECVQDMDHENMFWYRQDPGLGLRLIYFSYDVKMKEKGDIPEGYSVSREKKERFSLILESASTNQTSMYLCASIPQGFAYEQYFGPGTRLTVT.

This clone was found a few times. This sequence joins TRBV10-1 and TRBJ1-1; maybe TRBD1 (5 bases). Trimming left V 0 bases short and J 5 bases short, with 10 bases between. The CDR3 spans 14 residues. Germline CDR1 and CDR2: WNHNN and SYGVQD (reference sequence). This CDR3 is CASSESSGLTEAFF. Here the CDR3 DNA reads TGCGCCAGCAGTGAGTCGTCAGGGTTAACTGAAGCTTTCTTT.

On this clone itself: Other DNA variants within this sample encode the same CDR3. CDR3 residues: CASSPGGSSYNEQFF. DNA for the CDR3: TGTGCCAGCAGCCCGGGGGGAAGTTCCTACAATGAGCAGTTCTTC. This sequence joins TRBV11-3 and TRBJ2-1; 7 positions match TRBD2. CDR3 length: 15 amino acids. V lost 5 bases and J lost 1; bases outside the gene matches: 5. Germline assignment: CDR1 SGHNT and CDR2 YENEEA. The whole variable domain, remainder taken from reference TRBV11-3 and TRBJ2-1, is EAGVVQSPRYKIIEKKQPVAFWCNPISGHNTLYWYLQNLGQGPELLIRYENEEAVDDSQLPKDRFSAERLKGVDSTLKIQPAELGDSAVYLCASSPGGSSYNEQFFGPGTRLTVL.

The chain carries TRBV7-2 and TRBJ2-6; D uncertain. Between the trimmed V and J ends, which lost 5 bases and 0 bases, there was a span of 11 bases. This CDR3 has 16 residues. Germline V gives CDR1 SGHTA, CDR2 FQGNSA. The CDR3 region is CASSPRPNSGANVLTF. For the CDR3, the DNA is TGTGCCAGCAGCCCGCGGCCCAACTCTGGGGCCAACGTCCTGACTTTC.

J is TRBJ2-1 and V is TRBV5-6; 10 nucleotides match TRBD2. The CDR3 consists of 16 residues. Per the germline V gene, CDR1 is SGHDT and CDR2 is YYEEEE. V was clipped by 0 bases and J by 5 bases; unmatched bases: 5. CDR3 in DNA: TGTGCCAGCAGCTTGGTTGGGACTAGCGTAGACAATGAGCAGTTCTTC. It is translated as CASSLVGTSVDNEQFF.

The chain links TRBV30 to TRBJ1-3; D not resolved. This CDR3 has 12 amino acids. V dropped 3 bases and J dropped 0 bases, with 3 bases sitting between them. Per the germline V gene, CDR1 is GTSNPN and CDR2 is SVGIG (reference sequence). CDR3: CAWSDSGNTIYF. The DNA for the CDR3 is TGTGCCTGGAGCGACTCTGGAAACACCATATATTTT.

The CDR3 sequence is CASSQDPTGDAYADTQYF. The CDR3 DNA follows: TGCGCCAGCAGCCAAGACCCCACCGGAGATGCATACGCAGATACGCAGTATTTT. This sequence joins TRBV4-3 and TRBJ2-3; D is unresolved. This CDR3 has 18 residues. V shed 0 bases and J shed 4 bases, with 20 bases lying between them. In germline, CDR1 is LGHNA, CDR2 YSLEER.

The chain carries TRBV5-4 and TRBJ2-5, with D maybe TRBD2 (6 bases). The V end lost 3 bases, the J end lost 5 bases, and 14 bases lay between the germline ends. The length of the CDR3 is 14 residues. Germline CDR1 and CDR2: SGHNT and YYREEE (reference sequence). CDR3 DNA: TGTGCCAGCAGCTCCGGGAGTTATGGGGAGACCCAGTACTTC. Protein sequence: CASSSGSYGETQYF.

The table lists this clone with a few counts. V gene TRBV29-1 combines with J gene TRBJ2-3; maybe TRBD1 (5 bases). V shed 6 bases and J shed 2 bases, with 15 bases lying between them. This CDR3 is 14 amino acids long. The germline V gene encodes CDR1 SQVTM and CDR2 ANQGSEA. DNA of the CDR3: TGCAGCGTCTTACTTGGGGCCCTCACAGATACGCAGTATTTT. It is translated as CSVLLGALTDTQYF.

Points on this clone: One end of the junction does not line up with germline, which may come from a read error. V usage is TRBV7-2 and J usage is TRBJ2-1; no clear D. CDR1 SGHTA and CDR2 FQGNSA come from the germline V gene. This CDR3 comprises 13 residues. The CDR3 reads CASSQDPPNEQFF. The CDR3 bases are TGCGCCAGCAGCCAAGACCCCCCCAATGAGCAGTTCTTC.

The J gene is TRBJ1-6, the V gene TRBV19; the D gene is possibly TRBD1 (6 bases). V lost 4 bases and J lost 10, with 14 bases in between. CDR1 is LNHDA, CDR2 SQIVND, per germline (reference sequence). This CDR3 has 14 amino acids. Here the CDR3 DNA reads TGTGCCAGTAGTACCCACAGGGTCCGGTCACCCCTCCACTTT. This translates into CASSTHRVRSPLHF. Variable domain in full (rest from reference TRBV19 and TRBJ1-6): DGGITQSPKYLFRKEGQNVTLSCEQNLNHDAMYWYRQDPGQGLRLIYYSQIVNDFQKGDIAEGYSVSREKKESFPLTVTSAQKNPTAFYLCASSTHRVRSPLHFGNGTRLTVT.